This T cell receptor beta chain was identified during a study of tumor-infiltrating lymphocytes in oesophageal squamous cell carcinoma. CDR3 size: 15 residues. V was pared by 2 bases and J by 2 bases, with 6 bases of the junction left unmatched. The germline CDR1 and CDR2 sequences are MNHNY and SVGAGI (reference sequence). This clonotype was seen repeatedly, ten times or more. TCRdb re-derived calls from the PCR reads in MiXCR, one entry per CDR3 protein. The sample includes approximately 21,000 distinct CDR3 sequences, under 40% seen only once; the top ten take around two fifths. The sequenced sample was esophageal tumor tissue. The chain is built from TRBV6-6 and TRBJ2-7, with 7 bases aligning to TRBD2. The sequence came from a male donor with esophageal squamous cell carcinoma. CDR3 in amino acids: CASSYGAAGPYEQYF. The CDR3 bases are TGTGCCAGCAGTTACGGTGCAGCGGGACCCTACGAGCAGTACTTC.